The clone carrying this T cell receptor beta chain occurred a few times. Its antigen is undetermined. The data are from a study of T cell repertoires in cytomegalovirus infection. Study information: Researchers turned to recently identified HLA-C-restricted CMV epitopes as well as well-studied HLA-B-restricted ones. Indications of both CMV infection and matching HLA type were provided by public TCR beta signatures.

Using its own MiXCR run on the reads, TCRdb lists one record per CDR3 protein. Among some 940,000 distinct CDR3 sequences listed, under 40% were seen once. General study points: Dominating the ex vivo response were TCR beta clonotypes that were CMV-specific and HLA-C-restricted. People with CMV and the relevant HLA were identified by cumulative public TCR beta family frequency.

Deletions cut 5 bases from V and 7 bases from J, with 8 bases between. CDR1 is SEHNR and CDR2 is FQNEAQ in the germline V gene (reference sequence). The CDR3 sequence is 12 residues long. This chain connects TRBV7-9 to TRBJ2-2; D possibly corresponds to TRBD2 (5 bases). This receptor was identified in a human donor in good health (CMV status not recorded). Some clones in this sample may be carry-over from other donors' samples. The material was cultured CD8+ T cells from PBMCs, obtained from culture after CMV antigen stimulation. The CDR3 here is CASSAAGGELFF. As DNA, the CDR3 is TGTGCCAGCAGCGCCGCGGGCGGGGAGCTGTTTTTT.